The T cell receptor (beta chain) under discussion was sequenced for a study of T cell responses to AZD1222 COVID-19 vaccine. Sequencing was performed with immunoSEQ multiplex PCR; in TCRdb, only in-frame clones are kept and a portion is missing. Of roughly 120,000 clones in the sample, around 87% were seen once. Regarding this clone: No antigen is known for it.

Study outcomes and limitations: Donors in the cohort were predominantly white British and more often female, and clonal diversity was possibly underestimated. Spike-specific TCRs gained breadth and depth after people received two AZD1222 doses. Only a handful of AZD1222 recipients tested seropositive at baseline. With dominance at 160-218 and 743-854, vaccine-associated CD4 TCRs spanned spike.

From germline, CDR1 is KGHSH and CDR2 LQKENI. The CDR3 spans 14 residues. J was trimmed by 5 bases and V by 2 bases; bases with no gene match: 4. The chain combines TRBV18 with TRBJ2-3, with 7 bases aligning to TRBD2. This receptor was obtained from an adult who received the AZD1222 COVID-19 vaccine. Source: peripheral blood, taken 28 days after the second AZD1222 dose. CDR3 nucleotides: TGTGCCAGCTCACCAGGGATAGCGGGAGATACGCAGTATTTT. Its translation: CASSPGIAGDTQYF.